A single sample gave rise to the 3 T cell receptor beta chains below, sequenced in a study of shared clonotypes between healthy human individuals. Measured with immunoSEQ multiplex PCR; TCRdb has only the in-frame clones, and not every one. This table holds around 2.1 million clones, almost 96% found once. Sequencing input: naive CD4+ T cells sorted from blood. This sample's subset: CD45RA+ positively selected. The source of these receptors is a man between 18 and 35 years old in good health.

V and J are TRBV18 and TRBJ1-2; possibly TRBD1 for D (6 bases). The CDR3 has 16 residues. V dropped 6 bases and J dropped 0 bases, with 17 bases sitting between them. CDR1 and CDR2 from the germline V gene are KGHSH and LQKENI. The CDR3 reads CASSPGDHLTNYGYTF. Written as DNA, the CDR3 is TGTGCCAGCTCGCCAGGGGACCACCTGACTAACTATGGCTACACCTTC.

This clone was seen a handful of times. The V gene is TRBV7-6, the J gene TRBJ2-3; a possible D gene is TRBD1 (6 bases). The CDR3 loop spans 15 amino acids. The V end lost 3 bases, the J end lost 1 base, and 11 bases lay between the germline ends. The germline V gene has CDR1 SGHVS and CDR2 FNYEAQ. CDR3 in amino acids: CASSFWGQGTDTQYF. The CDR3 DNA is TGTGCCAGCAGCTTTTGGGGGCAGGGCACAGATACGCAGTATTTT.

The CDR3 coding sequence is TGTGCCAGCAGTTATGGAGTCTCTGGGGCCAACGTCCTGACTTTC. Protein sequence: CASSYGVSGANVLTF. The chain couples TRBV6-6 to TRBJ2-6; D is uncertain. The V end lost 3 bases, the J end lost 0 bases, and 6 bases lay between the germline ends. The CDR3 is 15 amino acids. Germline V gene sequence: CDR1 MNHNY, CDR2 SVGAGI (reference sequence).